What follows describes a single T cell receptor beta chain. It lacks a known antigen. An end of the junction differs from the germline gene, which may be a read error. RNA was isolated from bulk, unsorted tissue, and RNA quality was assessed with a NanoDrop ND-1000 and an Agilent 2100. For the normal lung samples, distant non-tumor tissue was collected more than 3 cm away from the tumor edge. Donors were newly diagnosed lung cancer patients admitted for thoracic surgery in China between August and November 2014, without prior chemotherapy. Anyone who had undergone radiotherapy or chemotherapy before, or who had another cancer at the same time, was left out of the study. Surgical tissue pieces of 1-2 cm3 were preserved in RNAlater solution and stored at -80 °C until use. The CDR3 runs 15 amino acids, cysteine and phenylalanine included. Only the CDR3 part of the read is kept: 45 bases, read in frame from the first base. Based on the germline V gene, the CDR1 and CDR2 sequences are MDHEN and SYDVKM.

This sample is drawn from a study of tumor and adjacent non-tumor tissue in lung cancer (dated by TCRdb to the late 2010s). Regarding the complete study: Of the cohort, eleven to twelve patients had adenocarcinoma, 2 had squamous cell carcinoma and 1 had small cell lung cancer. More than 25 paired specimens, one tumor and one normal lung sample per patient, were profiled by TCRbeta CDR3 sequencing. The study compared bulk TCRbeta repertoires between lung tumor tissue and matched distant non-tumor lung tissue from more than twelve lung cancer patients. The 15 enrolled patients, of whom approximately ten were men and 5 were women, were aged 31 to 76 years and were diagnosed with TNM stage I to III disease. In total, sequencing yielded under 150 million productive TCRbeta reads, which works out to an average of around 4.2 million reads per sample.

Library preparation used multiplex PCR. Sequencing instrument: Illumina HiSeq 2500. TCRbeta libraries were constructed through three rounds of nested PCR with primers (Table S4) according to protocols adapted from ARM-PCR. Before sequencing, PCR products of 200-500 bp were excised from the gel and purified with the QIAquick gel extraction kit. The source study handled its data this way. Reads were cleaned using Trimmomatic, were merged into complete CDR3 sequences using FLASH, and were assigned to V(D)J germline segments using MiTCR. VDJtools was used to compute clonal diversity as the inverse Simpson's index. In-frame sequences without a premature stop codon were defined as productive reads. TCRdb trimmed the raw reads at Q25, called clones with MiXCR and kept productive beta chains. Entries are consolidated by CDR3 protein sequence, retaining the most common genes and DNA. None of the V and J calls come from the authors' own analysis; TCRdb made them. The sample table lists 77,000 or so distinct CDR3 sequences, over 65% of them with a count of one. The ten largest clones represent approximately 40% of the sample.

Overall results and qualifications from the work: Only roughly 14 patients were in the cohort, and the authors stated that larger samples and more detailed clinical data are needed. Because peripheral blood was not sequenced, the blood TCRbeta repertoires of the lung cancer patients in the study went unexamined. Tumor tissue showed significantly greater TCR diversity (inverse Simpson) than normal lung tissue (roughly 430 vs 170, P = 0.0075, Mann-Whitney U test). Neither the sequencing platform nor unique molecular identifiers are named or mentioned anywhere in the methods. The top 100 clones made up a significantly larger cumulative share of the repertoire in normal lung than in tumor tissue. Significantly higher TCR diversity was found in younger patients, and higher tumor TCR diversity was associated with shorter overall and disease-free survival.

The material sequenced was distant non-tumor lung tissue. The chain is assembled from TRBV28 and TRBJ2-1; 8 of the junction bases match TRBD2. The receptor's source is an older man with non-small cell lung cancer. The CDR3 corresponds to CTSSQAGDRYNEQLF. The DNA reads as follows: TGTACCAGCAGTCAAGCGGGAGATCGATATAATGAGCAGCTCTTC.